This T cell receptor (beta chain) was sequenced during a study of glioma-infiltrating T cells. This clonotype was counted ten times or more. TCR alpha and beta CDR3 regions were amplified from RNA using iRepertoire nested multiplex PCR. MiXCR, applied by TCRdb to the multiplex PCR reads, yields one record per CDR3 protein. Of around 130,000 distinct CDR3 sequences detected, around 23% appear once; the ten largest clones hold about a quarter. The V gene's germline CDR1 is MDHEN and CDR2 SYDVKM. This CDR3 comprises 12 residues. The ends were cut back, 9 bases at V and 0 bases at J, with 6 bases in the middle.

The source material was glioma tissue, nonneoplastic brain tissue, or PBMCs (not recorded which). The TCR was taken from a human donor with low-grade glioma or glioblastoma, undergoing nonglioma brain surgery, or in good health (not recorded which). The V and J genes are TRBV28 and TRBJ1-5; D gene uncertain. In DNA form, the CDR3 reads TGTGCCAGTCCGACTAGCAATCAGCCCCAGCATTTT. It is translated as CASPTSNQPQHF.